This TCR beta chain was recovered during a study of shared clonotypes between healthy human individuals (dated by TCRdb to 2019 to 2021). With regard to the full study: A couple of women and a few men aged 18 to 49 years were included in the cohort. Blood TCR repertoires of roughly 5 healthy adults were deeply sequenced to estimate repertoire size and the extent of clonotype sharing between individuals. Libraries were prepared and TCR repertoires were sequenced by different laboratories using diverse techniques, in order to increase sequencing depth and limit assay-specific biases. For each donor, CD4 naive and CD4 memory were each run on three plates, CD8 naive on two plates, and CD8 memory on one plate. Between about 0.85 and 10 billion PBMCs per donor were obtained by leukapheresis. Overall study results and their limits: Because the study included a small number of donors, the genetic and exposure-history diversity represented was limited. Based on pairwise subsampling, the degree of clonotype sharing among donors was expected to be affected by sequencing depth. Compared with non-shared clonotypes, the clonotypes found in all four sorted-subset donors had higher generation probabilities. Larger estimated clonotype richness was generally found for naive subsets than for memory subsets. Rarefaction of sorted-subset datasets indicated incomplete sequencing despite the large sequencing depth. Across several donors, roughly 5.1% of naive CD4, 3.5% of naive CD8, under 2.5% of memory CD4, and roughly 0.4% of memory CD8 clonotypes were shared. Sampling was limited to blood, and TCR repertoires in tissue likely differ from TCR repertoires in blood.

Using the deep immunoSEQ assay, TCR CDR3 regions were amplified from genomic DNA by multiplex PCR. Extracted genomic DNA from each cell subset was distributed evenly across all wells of several immunoSEQ 96-well plates, and each plate was treated as a replicate. For sorted subsets, roughly 190 ng of genomic DNA, equivalent to some 30,000 T cell genomes, went into each replicate PCR. Purified libraries were quantified with a Qubit 3.0 fluorometer, sized on a Bioanalyzer 2100, and re-quantified with the KAPA Library Quantification kit. Each immunoSEQ 96-well plate was sequenced on its own single-read 150-cycle Illumina NextSeq 550 flow cell. In the original analysis: Because the immunoSEQ output included only junctional sequences and no quality scores, the filtering could not be the same as the filtering used for full-length reads. To assign V/J genes and CDR3, sequences were annotated using PyIR, a Python wrapper for IgBLAST v1.9, with IMGT germline references. Reads with weak V/J assignments (E-value above 1e-6), missing CDR3, stop codons, out-of-frame junctions, or ambiguous translated residues were removed. A V3J clonotype was defined by an identical inferred V gene, J gene, and CDR3 amino acid sequence. Percentage overlap between repertoires was computed as shared unique clonotypes divided by the size of the smaller repertoire. Three approaches were used to assess repertoire richness: RTK rarefaction, the Chao1 estimator, and Recon v2.1 estimates of unobserved clonotypes. For all TCRbeta clonotypes obtained by the gDNA method from a handful of donors, generation probabilities were computed with OLGA. TCRdb took this table from immuneACCESS and kept in-frame rearrangements with V and J called. Such tables lack part of the clones; where checked against another copy, unresolved V genes explain under half of the gap, and the rest is unexplained. The V and J calls and clone size come from that table; D and trimming were worked out from the DNA. This sample comprises approximately 1.4 million clones, 95% to 99% of them detected only once. The ten largest clones add up to about 0.4% of the sample.

CDR1 and CDR2, looked up from the germline V gene (reference sequence), are SGHKS and YYEKEE. From the cysteine through the phenylalanine, the CDR3 covers 18 amino acids. The entry retains the CDR3 DNA only, 54 bases that are in frame from base 1. From V the trimming removes 6 bases and from J it removes 0 bases, while the gene matches leave 9 bases of the junction unaccounted for. As to this clone: It has no known antigen specificity. No base quality information exists; no much larger clone differs at one position.

Healthy HIV-negative adults with no recently reported acute infections or vaccinations were included as donors. Only Caucasian adults living in Nashville, Tennessee, USA were represented among the donors. CD4+ T cells were enriched by magnetic negative selection, after which naive cells were positively selected on CD45RA and the negative fraction was taken as the memory subset. Blood was collected by leukapheresis, and PBMCs were isolated by Ficoll-Histopaque density gradient centrifugation and then cryopreserved in liquid nitrogen vapor phase. Analytical flow cytometry was used to check the purity and quantity of each magnetically sorted T cell population. Genomic DNA was isolated from every sorted fraction and measured by UV absorbance on a Nanodrop 2000c.

Input material: naive CD4+ T cells sorted from blood. The cell subset or site label of this sample denotes: CD45RA+ positively selected. The chain couples TRBV5-5 to TRBJ2-2; 12 bases in the junction line up with TRBD2. The source of this sequence is a man aged 25 to 40 in good health. The CDR3 in this case is CASNHGLAGIANTGELFF. The DNA is as follows: TGTGCCAGCAATCACGGACTAGCGGGGATCGCGAACACCGGGGAGCTGTTTTTT.